The source of this TCR beta chain is a study of control samples from healthy donors and cancer patients. The protocol was immunoSEQ multiplex PCR, while the TCRdb copy is restricted to in-frame clones and leaves out a portion. The sample gives around 150,000 clones, approximately 88% of which show up once; over 4.5% is in the top ten. Concerning this clone: The sample contains more than one DNA sequence encoding this CDR3.

CDR1 is KGHDR, CDR2 SFDVKD, per germline. The CDR3 runs 16 residues. The ends were cut back, 3 bases at V and 2 bases at J, with 12 bases in the middle. The V call is TRBV24-1, the J call TRBJ2-2, with D tentatively TRBD2 (6 bases). This sequence originates from a man aged 25-45 years in good health. Sequencing input: blood. The CDR3 reads CATSDRRGGNTGELFF. The CDR3 coding sequence is TGTGCCACCAGTGATAGGCGGGGAGGAAACACCGGGGAGCTGTTTTTT.